Presented here are 5 T cell receptor beta chains from one specimen sequenced in a study of Graves' ophthalmopathy and Graves' hyperthyroidism. Amplified TCR beta CDR3 regions were obtained using RNA transcripts as template. Second-round multiplex PCR followed a first-round RT-PCR using HTBI primers. TCRdb re-called the multiplex PCR reads with MiXCR, one entry per CDR3 protein. The profile shows 300,000 to 500,000 distinct CDR3 sequences, 15% to 19% of them singletons. Sequenced sample: peripheral blood. The source is a woman aged 18-29 years with stable Graves' hyperthyroidism.

Many counts were recorded for this clonotype. The chain links TRBV27 to TRBJ1-5, with D maybe TRBD1 (5 bases). V lost 5 bases and J lost 2, with 10 bases in between. Per germline, CDR1 MNHEY and CDR2 SMNVEV (reference sequence). There are 14 residues in the CDR3. The CDR3 DNA follows: TGTGCCAGCAGTCGCAGGGAGGGCAATCAGCCCCAGCATTTT. It codes for CASSRREGNQPQHF.

Relative to its sample, this clonotype is medium-sized. This rearrangement joins TRBV10-3 to TRBJ1-1; TRBD1 aligns across 9 bases. The germline V gene encodes CDR1 ENHRY and CDR2 SYGVKD. J was trimmed by 1 base and V by 3 bases; bases with no gene match: 12. The CDR3 consists of 18 residues. The CDR3 nucleotides are TGTGCCATCAGTGAAAGATACGACAGGGGGATAAAGAACACTGAAGCTTTCTTT. This gives the protein CAISERYDRGIKNTEAFF.

As to this clonotype: Just one base apart from a much larger clone, this may be a read error. The chain has TRBV10-3 and TRBJ2-7; D tentatively fits TRBD1 or TRBD2 (7 bases each). Germline-derived CDR1 and CDR2 are ENHRY and SYGVKD. This CDR3 has 14 residues. CDR3 in amino acids: CAISGQGGSYEQCF. The CDR3 DNA sequence: TGTGCCATCAGTGGACAGGGAGGGTCCTACGAGCAGTGCTTC.

This clonotype was detected ten times or more. The chain couples TRBV11-3 to TRBJ1-1, with no clear D. Germline loops: CDR1 SGHNT, CDR2 YENEEA. The CDR3 is made up of 15 amino acids. V was pared by 3 bases and J by 6 bases, with 17 bases between. The CDR3 is CASSFGSLMSAEAFF. CDR3 nucleotides: TGTGCCAGCAGCTTTGGGTCCCTAATGAGCGCTGAAGCTTTCTTT.

This clonotype was counted a few times. This rearrangement joins TRBV6-1 to TRBJ1-1; no clear D gene. Germline assignment: CDR1 MNHNS and CDR2 SASEGT. The CDR3 spans 12 residues. With 3 bases removed from V and 6 bases from J, the gap between germline ends came to 8 bases. Written as DNA, the CDR3 is TGTGCCAGCAGTGATATAGGGCCTGAAGCTTTCTTT. Translation: CASSDIGPEAFF.